This TCR beta chain derives from a study of blood T cell repertoires in COVID-19. At the level of the study: The origin of the acute and convalescent COVID-19 samples was the United States, Italy and Spain. Sample material is recorded as cDNA or gDNA derived from T cells, B-cell-depleted T cells, or PBMCs.

This clone showed up just once. Germline V lookup: CDR1 SGHNT, CDR2 YYREEE (reference sequence). This CDR3 region has 14 residues. V gave up 0 bases and J gave up 7 bases, with 8 bases separating them. In the authors' workflow: It was from reference gene primer amplification that nucleated cell counts were estimated. Clones were read by immunoSEQ multiplex PCR, and TCRdb kept only the in-frame ones, dropping some. The V and J calls and the clone size are those of that table, but D and trimming were determined from the DNA. Of some 170,000 clones listed, 80% to 90% are singletons. The chain combines TRBV5-4 with TRBJ1-6; a weak D match, TRBD1 (6 bases). This TCR derives from a woman between 50 and 59 years old with acute or convalescent COVID-19. Sequencing was carried out using peripheral blood. The CDR3 protein is CASSLEQGNSPLHF. DNA for the CDR3: TGTGCCAGCAGCTTGGAACAGGGAAATTCACCCCTCCACTTT.